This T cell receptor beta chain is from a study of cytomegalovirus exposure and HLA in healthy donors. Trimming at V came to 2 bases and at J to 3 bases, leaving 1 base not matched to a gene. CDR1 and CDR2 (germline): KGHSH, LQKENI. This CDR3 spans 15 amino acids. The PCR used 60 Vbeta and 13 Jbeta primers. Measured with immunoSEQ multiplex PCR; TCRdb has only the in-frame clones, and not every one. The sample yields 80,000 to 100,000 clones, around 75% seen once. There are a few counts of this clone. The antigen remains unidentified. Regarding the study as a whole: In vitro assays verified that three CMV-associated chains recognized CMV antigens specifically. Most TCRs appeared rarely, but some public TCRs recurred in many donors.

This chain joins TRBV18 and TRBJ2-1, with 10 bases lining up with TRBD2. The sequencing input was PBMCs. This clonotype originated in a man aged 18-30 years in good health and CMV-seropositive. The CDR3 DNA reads TGTGCCAGCTCACCATCTAGCGGGGGCTACAATGAGCAGTTCTTC. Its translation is CASSPSSGGYNEQFF.